This T cell receptor (beta chain) was sequenced during a study of cytomegalovirus exposure and HLA in healthy donors. Overall study findings and caveats: Whilst most TCR sequences proved rare, a subset of public TCRs occurred across many donors.

This clone showed up just a few times. Its target is not known. The germline CDR1 and CDR2 sequences are MGHRA and YSYEKL. The CDR3 loop spans 13 amino acids. A multiplex PCR was run with 60 Vbeta primers and 13 Jbeta primers. The method was immunoSEQ multiplex PCR; TCRdb's version includes in-frame clones alone and lacks a portion of them. This table holds 150,000 or so clones, approximately 80% found once. The receptor was derived from a young woman in good health and CMV-seronegative. The V call is TRBV4-1, the J call TRBJ2-5; D is possibly TRBD2 (5 bases). The end of the DNA aligns better with TRBJ2-7, so the J call may be wrong. Sequenced material: PBMCs. In nucleotides, the CDR3 is TGCGCCAGCAGCCAAGGGGAGAGATACGAGCAGTACTTC. This translates into CASSQGERYEQYF.